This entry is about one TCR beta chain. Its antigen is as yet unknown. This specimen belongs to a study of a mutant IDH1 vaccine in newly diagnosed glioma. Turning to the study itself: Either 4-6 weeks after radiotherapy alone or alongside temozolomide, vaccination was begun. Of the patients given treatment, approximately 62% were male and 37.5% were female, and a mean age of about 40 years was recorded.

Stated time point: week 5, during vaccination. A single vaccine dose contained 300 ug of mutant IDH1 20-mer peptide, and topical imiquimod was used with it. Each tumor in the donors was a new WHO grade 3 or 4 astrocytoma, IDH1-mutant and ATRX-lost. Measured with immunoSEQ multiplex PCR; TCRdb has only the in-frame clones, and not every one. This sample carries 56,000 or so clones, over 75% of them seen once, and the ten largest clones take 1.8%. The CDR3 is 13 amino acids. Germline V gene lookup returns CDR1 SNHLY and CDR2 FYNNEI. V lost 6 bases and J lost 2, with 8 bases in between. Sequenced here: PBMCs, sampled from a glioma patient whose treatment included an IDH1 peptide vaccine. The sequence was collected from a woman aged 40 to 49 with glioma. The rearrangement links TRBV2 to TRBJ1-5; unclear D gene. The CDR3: CASRTYGNQPQHF. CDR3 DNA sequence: TGTGCCAGCAGGACATACGGCAATCAGCCCCAGCATTTT.